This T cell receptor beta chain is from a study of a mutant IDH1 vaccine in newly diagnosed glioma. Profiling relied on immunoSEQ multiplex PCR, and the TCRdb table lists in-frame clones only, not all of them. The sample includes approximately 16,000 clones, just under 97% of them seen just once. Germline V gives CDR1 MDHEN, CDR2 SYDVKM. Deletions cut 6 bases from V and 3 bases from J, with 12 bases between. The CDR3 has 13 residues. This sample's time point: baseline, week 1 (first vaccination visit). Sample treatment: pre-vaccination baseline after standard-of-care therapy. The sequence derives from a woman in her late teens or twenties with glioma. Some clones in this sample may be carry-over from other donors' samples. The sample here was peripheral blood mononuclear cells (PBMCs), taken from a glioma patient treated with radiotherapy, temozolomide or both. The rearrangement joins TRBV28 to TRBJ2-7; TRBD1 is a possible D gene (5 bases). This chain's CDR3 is CASSLAGLYEQYF. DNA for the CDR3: TGTGCCAGCAGCCTGGCAGGGCTCTACGAGCAGTACTTC.